These 13 T cell receptor beta chains were all obtained from the same sample, sequenced in a study of blood T cell repertoires in COVID-19. TCRdb's copy holds only in-frame clones and misses some; the assay was immunoSEQ multiplex PCR. The sample yields 200,000 to 250,000 clones, around 84% seen once. Sequencing was performed on peripheral blood. These receptors were obtained from an older woman with active or convalescent COVID-19.

V and J are TRBV27 and TRBJ1-2; D may be TRBD1 (5 bases). Germline-derived CDR1 and CDR2 are MNHEY and SMNVEV (reference sequence). The CDR3 is 16 amino acids. V lost 2 bases to trimming and J lost 4 bases, with 17 bases between them. DNA for the CDR3: TGTGCCAGCAGTTTAGGGAACCCAGGGCCCTCCTATGGCTACACCTTC. The encoded protein is CASSLGNPGPSYGYTF.

The chain carries TRBV2 and TRBJ2-6; maybe TRBD1 (5 bases). The CDR3 loop spans 16 amino acids. CDR1 is SNHLY, CDR2 FYNNEI, per germline. Trimming left V 4 bases short and J 2 bases short, with 12 bases between. The CDR3 region is CASSVQGKAGANVLTF. The CDR3 bases are TGTGCCAGCAGTGTGCAGGGAAAGGCTGGGGCCAACGTCCTGACTTTC. The full variable domain, completed using reference TRBV2 and TRBJ2-6, is EPEVTQTPSHQVTQMGQEVILRCVPISNHLYFYWYRQILGQKVEFLVSFYNNEISEKSEIFDDQFSVERPDGSNFTLKIRSTKLEDSAMYFCASSVQGKAGANVLTFGAGSRLTVL.

The V and J genes are TRBV6-6 and TRBJ1-4, with a possible D match to TRBD1 (5 bases). V was shortened by 1 base and J by 8 bases, with 14 bases between the two germline ends. The CDR3 has 15 residues. Germline CDR1 MNHNY, CDR2 SVGAGI (reference sequence). The CDR3 reads CASSYLSGSGEKLFF. Here the CDR3 DNA reads TGTGCCAGCAGTTACTTGTCAGGGTCAGGAGAAAAACTGTTTTTT.

The chain joins TRBV11-2 to TRBJ2-1; D remains ambiguous. The CDR3 has 15 residues. Per the germline V gene, CDR1 is SGHAT and CDR2 is FQNNGV. The V end lost 2 bases, the J end lost 4 bases, and 12 bases lay between the germline ends. The CDR3: CASSLRVTRYNEQFF. CDR3 bases: TGTGCCAGCAGCTTACGGGTAACGCGTTACAATGAGCAGTTCTTC.

The chain has TRBV6-4 and TRBJ2-5; possibly TRBD2 for D (6 bases). The germline V gene has CDR1 MRHNA and CDR2 SNTAGT. V lost 6 bases to trimming and J lost 4 bases, with 12 bases between them. CDR3 length equals 13 residues. The DNA of the CDR3 is TGTGCCAGCAGCCCCGCCGGGGGAGAGACCCAGTACTTC. Translated: CASSPAGGETQYF.

The J gene is TRBJ1-2, the V gene TRBV18; 8 positions agree with TRBD1. CDR1 and CDR2 from the germline V gene are KGHSH and LQKENI. The CDR3 is 17 amino acids. The V and J ends lost 3 bases and 6 bases, in that order; junction bases with no gene match: 15. The CDR3 DNA is TGTGCCAGCTCACCTCCGCACCTGGACAGGGTGGGGAATGGCTACACCTTC. Its translation is CASSPPHLDRVGNGYTF.

Here the CDR3 reads CAGRSRAPYEQYF. The CDR3 region has the DNA TGTGCCGGAAGATCCAGGGCCCCCTACGAGCAGTACTTC. This chain uses TRBV27 with TRBJ2-7, with D possibly matching TRBD1 (5 bases). The CDR3 sequence is 13 residues long. V was pared by 11 bases and J by 2 bases, with 16 bases between. Germline V gene lookup returns CDR1 MNHEY and CDR2 SMNVEV (reference sequence).

The rearrangement links TRBV18 to TRBJ1-1; D is perhaps TRBD1 (5 bases). Trimming removed 3 bases from V and 4 bases from J, with 12 bases in between. CDR1 KGHSH and CDR2 LQKENI come from the germline V gene. There are 14 residues in the CDR3. As DNA, the CDR3 is TGTGCCAGCTCACCTTTTACGGGGGGCACTGAAGCTTTCTTT. Residues: CASSPFTGGTEAFF. Looking up the rest from reference TRBV18 and TRBJ1-1 gives the full variable domain: NAGVMQNPRHLVRRRGQEARLRCSPMKGHSHVYWYRQLPEEGLKFMVYLQKENIIDESGMPKERFSAEFPKEGPSILRIQQVVRGDSAAYFCASSPFTGGTEAFFGQGTRLTVV.

V gene TRBV2 combines with J gene TRBJ2-2; 10 bases line up with TRBD1. The CDR3 is 14 amino acids. Germline V lookup: CDR1 SNHLY, CDR2 FYNNEI. Losses at the gene ends were 6 bases for V and 6 bases for J; bases not matched to a gene: 4. The CDR3 reads CASRSTGGAGELFF. The CDR3 bases are TGTGCCAGCAGGTCGACAGGGGGCGCCGGGGAGCTGTTTTTT.

The J gene is TRBJ2-3, the V gene TRBV2; tentatively, D is TRBD1 (7 bases). V shed 0 bases and J shed 6 bases, with 16 bases lying between them. The length of the CDR3 is 16 residues. Germline V gene sequence: CDR1 SNHLY, CDR2 FYNNEI. CDR3 in amino acids: CASSEAGRTGGDTQYF. DNA of the CDR3: TGTGCCAGCAGTGAAGCTGGACGGACAGGAGGGGATACGCAGTATTTT.

The V call is TRBV6-6, the J call TRBJ2-1, with 11 bases fitting TRBD2. The length of the CDR3 is 20 residues. Germline CDR1 reads MNHNY; CDR2 reads SVGAGI (reference sequence). V was clipped by 5 bases and J by 0 bases; unmatched bases: 15. The CDR3 DNA follows: TGTGCCAGCAGTCCCCGACTAGCGGGGATTGGGTCTAGCTCCTACAATGAGCAGTTCTTC. Protein product: CASSPRLAGIGSSSYNEQFF.

The chain is built from TRBV4-1 and TRBJ1-2; TRBD1 matches at 7 bases. J lost 4 bases, V lost 0 bases, and 5 bases had no gene match. Germline V CDR1 and CDR2: MGHRA, YSYEKL. The CDR3 extends over 15 amino acids. The CDR3 reads CASSQDGGQPYGYTF. In DNA form, the CDR3 reads TGCGCCAGCAGCCAAGATGGGGGACAGCCCTATGGCTACACCTTC.

This chain links TRBV9 with TRBJ2-1; tentatively, D is TRBD1 (7 bases). Germline assignment: CDR1 SGDLS and CDR2 YYNGEE. V lost 4 bases and J 8 bases, leaving 22 bases between the germline ends. The CDR3 is made up of 16 amino acids. CDR3 in DNA: TGTGCCAGCAGCCTGGGGGCCGTCCAGGGGGGATATGAGCAGTTCTTC. Protein sequence: CASSLGAVQGGYEQFF.